This T cell receptor beta chain was observed in a study of T cells in localized non-small cell lung cancer. CDR1 is SNHLY, CDR2 FYNNEI, per germline. The CDR3 length is 15 residues. Trimming left V 10 bases short and J 0 bases short, with 18 bases between. Only one count was recorded for this clone. Only in-frame clones appear in the TCRdb table, and some are missing; sequencing was by immunoSEQ multiplex PCR. In the table there are 20,000 to 25,000 clones, approximately 87% of which are singletons. Sample: PBMCs, taken before any cancer treatment. This receptor was taken from a man between 40 and 69 years old with stage II lung adenocarcinoma. The chain combines TRBV2 with TRBJ2-5, with D possibly matching TRBD2 (5 bases). In DNA, the CDR3 is TGTGCCACTTTCCTAGTTCGGGGAGACCAAGAGACCCAGTACTTC. Translation: CATFLVRGDQETQYF.